This passage covers 12 T cell receptor beta chains from one sample sequenced in a study of vaccination effects on CD4 cells after COVID-19. The method was immunoSEQ multiplex PCR; TCRdb's version includes in-frame clones alone and lacks a portion of them. Of tens of thousands of clones detected, approximately 81% appear once; the ten largest clones hold approximately 1.5%. No cognate antigen is known for these TCRs. Prior to sequencing, the ViraFEST assay stimulated PBMC with viral peptide pools, which expanded the antigen-specific CD4+ T cells. Isolation of CD4+ T cells took place after nine to ten days of culture. Sample: CD4+ T cells from PBMCs cultured with HCoV-229E spike peptides, taken before COVID-19 vaccination. The receptor set was obtained from a human donor who received a COVID-19 vaccine.

This clone was seen only once. This chain joins TRBV15 and TRBJ2-6, with 12 bases aligning to TRBD1. CDR3 size: 17 residues. Germline V gene data show CDR1 as LNHNV and CDR2 as YYDKDF (reference sequence). Trimming removed 7 bases from V and 2 bases from J; junction bases left unmatched: 6. The CDR3 DNA follows: TGTGCCACCAACCGGGACAGGGGGCAAGCTGGGGCCAACGTCCTGACTTTC. It specifies CATNRDRGQAGANVLTF.

Of note for this clone: The junction differs from germline at one of its ends, possibly a read error. The chain uses TRBV6-5 and TRBJ1-6, with TRBD1 identical over 8 bases. Germline CDR1 reads MNHEY; CDR2 reads SVGAGI. The CDR3 extends over 12 amino acids. The CDR3 here is CASSLDQGARGF. CDR3 nucleotides: TGTGCCAGCAGTCTCGACCAGGGGGCGCGGGGTTTT.

The chain joins TRBV28 to TRBJ1-2; D possibly corresponds to TRBD1 (5 bases). Germline CDR1 reads MDHEN; CDR2 reads SYDVKM. The CDR3 consists of 15 residues. V was clipped by 2 bases and J by 2 bases, with 12 bases between them. The CDR3 loop is CASSLTGPPNYGYTF. In nucleotides, the CDR3 is TGTGCCAGCAGTTTAACGGGACCTCCCAACTATGGCTACACCTTC.

J is TRBJ2-1 and V is TRBV7-2; either TRBD1 or TRBD2 may fit D (5 bases each). The CDR3 covers 13 residues. Between the trimmed V and J ends, which lost 5 bases and 11 bases, there was a span of 16 bases. Germline V gene lookup returns CDR1 SGHTA and CDR2 FQGNSA. The CDR3 DNA reads as TGTGCCAGCAGCACTGCCGGGACCCCGAAGCAGTTCTTC. Amino acid sequence: CASSTAGTPKQFF.

The chain carries TRBV29-1 and TRBJ2-2; 7 nucleotides line up with TRBD2. CDR3 size: 14 residues. The germline gives CDR1 SQVTM, CDR2 ANQGSEA. After removal of 7 bases from V and 0 bases from J, the junction contained 5 bases not matched to a gene. CDR3 residues: CSALADPNTGELFF. CDR3 in DNA: TGCAGCGCCCTAGCGGACCCGAACACCGGGGAGCTGTTTTTT.

V and J are TRBV7-2 and TRBJ1-6; TRBD1 aligns across 10 bases. The CDR3 contains 17 residues. Germline-derived CDR1 and CDR2 are SGHTA and FQGNSA. V was clipped by 6 bases and J by 7 bases; unmatched bases: 12. As DNA, the CDR3 is TGTGCCAGCAGTCCCGGGGGACAGGGGTTGTGGAATTCACCCCTCCACTTT. This encodes CASSPGGQGLWNSPLHF.

The chain combines TRBV6-5 with TRBJ1-4, with a weak D call TRBD1 (5 bases). CDR1 and CDR2 from the germline V gene are MNHEY and SVGAGI. The V end lost 0 bases, the J end lost 3 bases, and 11 bases lay between the germline ends. The CDR3 loop spans 16 amino acids. The CDR3 DNA is TGTGCCAGCAGTTACTCGAGCGGGACGCCTAATGAAAAACTGTTTTTT. Translating it yields CASSYSSGTPNEKLFF.

The chain uses TRBV2 and TRBJ1-2; 7 nucleotides agree with TRBD1. Germline CDR1 SNHLY, CDR2 FYNNEI. The junction had 3 bases not matched to a gene; V was cut back by 4 bases and J by 7 bases. The CDR3 contains 12 residues. This chain's CDR3 is CASSGGQFGYTF. CDR3 nucleotide sequence: TGTGCCAGCAGTGGGGGACAGTTTGGCTACACCTTC.

The chain couples TRBV2 to TRBJ2-6, with TRBD1 matching over 9 bases. The CDR3 spans 16 residues. V lost 8 bases to trimming and J lost 2 bases; unmatched junction nucleotides: 7. In germline, CDR1 is SNHLY, CDR2 FYNNEI. The CDR3 region is CASRRDRVAGANVLTF. In DNA form, the CDR3 reads TGTGCCAGCCGTCGGGACAGGGTAGCTGGGGCCAACGTCCTGACTTTC.

The rearrangement uses TRBV5-8 and TRBJ2-3, with 7 bases fitting TRBD2. The J segment lost 3 bases and the V segment lost 7 bases, leaving 5 bases of the junction unmatched. The CDR3 contains 13 residues. Per the germline V gene, CDR1 is SGHTS and CDR2 is YDEGEE. CDR3 bases: TGTGCCAGCCCGGGGGGAAGGACAGATACGCAGTATTTT. The encoded protein is CASPGGRTDTQYF.

The V and J genes are TRBV7-2 and TRBJ1-2; possible D gene TRBD1, 5 bases. From germline, CDR1 is SGHTA and CDR2 FQGNSA. This CDR3 region has 14 residues. The V gene lost 1 base and the J gene lost 8 bases, with 14 bases spanning the gap. CDR3 coding DNA: TGTGCCAGCAGCTTAGTGGGGACCTCCTTAGGCTACACCTTC. It yields the protein CASSLVGTSLGYTF.

This clone was counted only a few times. V and J are TRBV14 and TRBJ2-7; a possible D gene is TRBD1 (6 bases). The CDR3 spans 14 residues. Germline values: CDR1 SGHDN, CDR2 FVKESK. The V and J ends lost 4 bases and 8 bases respectively, with 18 bases between them. CDR3 DNA: TGTGCCAGCAGCCCTCTCACCTCAACAGGGCAGCAGTACGTC. This translates into CASSPLTSTGQQYV.